The following is a T cell receptor (beta chain) sequence with its context. Its antigen is undetermined. The germline CDR1 and CDR2 sequences are SGHAT and FQNNGV. Trimming removed 2 bases at V and 9 bases at J, with 10 bases between. The CDR3 extends over 12 amino acids. Clones were sequenced by immunoSEQ multiplex PCR, and TCRdb holds only the in-frame ones, with some missing. The table shows under 250,000 clones, with over 75% occurring only once. These data belong to a study of cytomegalovirus exposure and HLA in healthy donors. Findings and caveats of the study: With high specificity and sensitivity, the classifier reportedly diagnosed cytomegalovirus status.

The genes are TRBV11-2 and TRBJ1-2; D not resolved. Sequences were obtained from PBMCs. This TCR derives from a woman in her late teens or twenties in good health and CMV-seropositive. The CDR3 is CASSLNRDSYTF. CDR3 bases: TGTGCCAGCAGCTTAAACAGAGACAGCTACACCTTC.